These 6 T cell receptor beta chains came from one sample sequenced in a study of cytomegalovirus exposure and HLA in healthy donors. Vbeta (60) and Jbeta (13) primers were used in the PCR. Method: immunoSEQ multiplex PCR; TCRdb's copy keeps in-frame clones and lacks some. Recorded for this sample: 90,000 to 130,000 clones. The material sequenced was PBMCs. The receptors here all came from a man aged 40-50 years in good health and CMV-seropositive.

The chain joins TRBV18 to TRBJ1-4; D might be TRBD1 (5 bases). The germline CDR1 and CDR2 sequences are KGHSH and LQKENI. Trimming took off 2 bases at V and 0 bases at J, with 13 bases between the two ends. The CDR3 totals 17 residues. CDR3: CASSPRQGAATNEKLFF. In DNA, the CDR3 is TGTGCCAGCTCACCAAGGCAGGGCGCGGCAACTAATGAAAAACTGTTTTTT. The full variable domain, with the rest looked up from reference TRBV18 and TRBJ1-4, is NAGVMQNPRHLVRRRGQEARLRCSPMKGHSHVYWYRQLPEEGLKFMVYLQKENIIDESGMPKERFSAEFPKEGPSILRIQQVVRGDSAAYFCASSPRQGAATNEKLFFGSGTQLSVL.

V usage is TRBV4-2 and J usage is TRBJ2-1, with D possibly being TRBD2 (5 bases). The CDR3 contains 17 residues. Trimming removed 1 base at V and 7 bases at J, with 20 bases between. In germline, CDR1 is LGHNA, CDR2 YNFKEQ. The CDR3 here is CASSQVIAKKPGNEQFF. In DNA form, the CDR3 reads TGTGCCAGCAGCCAAGTTATAGCGAAAAAACCGGGTAATGAGCAGTTCTTC.

The J gene is TRBJ1-1, the V gene TRBV28, with 7 bases that match TRBD1. This CDR3 has 15 amino acids. From germline, CDR1 is MDHEN and CDR2 SYDVKM. The trim removed 8 bases at V and 2 bases at J, leaving 11 bases unmatched. The CDR3 protein is CASSRGLATNTEAFF. The CDR3 DNA reads TGTGCCAGCTCAAGGGGGCTTGCGACAAACACTGAAGCTTTCTTT.

The chain combines TRBV29-1 with TRBJ2-7; D might be TRBD1 (6 bases). Deletions cut 1 base from V and 6 bases from J, with 16 bases between. The CDR3 is 14 residues long. The germline V gene encodes CDR1 SQVTM and CDR2 ANQGSEA. CDR3 residues: CSVEGRQGIGEQYF. CDR3 sequence (DNA): TGCAGCGTTGAAGGGCGCCAGGGGATAGGCGAGCAGTACTTC.

The V gene is TRBV9, the J gene TRBJ2-7, with 8 bases aligning to TRBD2. CDR3 length: 13 residues. V gave up 2 bases and J gave up 5 bases; unmatched junction bases: 3. CDR1 is SGDLS, CDR2 YYNGEE, per germline. CDR3 coding DNA: TGTGCCAGCAGCGTTGCCGGGAGGGACGAGCAGTACTTC. Its translation is CASSVAGRDEQYF.

The J gene is TRBJ2-7, the V gene TRBV6-1; D is possibly TRBD1 (7 bases). The CDR3 is 14 residues long. Germline lookup yields CDR1 MNHNS and CDR2 SASEGT. V gave up 7 bases and J gave up 6 bases, with 19 bases separating them. CDR3 sequence (DNA): TGTGCCAGCAACCCCGACAGGGTGGGGGGCGAGCAGTACTTC. Amino acids: CASNPDRVGGEQYF.